Listed below are T cell receptor beta chains from one sample, sequenced in a study of early T cells in non-severe SARS-CoV-2 infection. TCRdb passed the 5' RACE reads through MiXCR, listing each CDR3 protein once. The sample contains 85,000 to 100,000 distinct CDR3 sequences, 16% of which appear only once. This specimen consisted of whole blood, obtained at baseline. These receptors originate from an adult who was a healthcare worker with PCR-confirmed SARS-CoV-2 infection or an uninfected control (not recorded which). CDR3s include the opening cysteine and the closing phenylalanine or tryptophan. Fields, in order: J gene, D gene, CDR3 length, V gene, clone size, CDR3 DNA, CDR3 protein. A D gene is named only where the DNA matches it firmly. Where a row states a size, it is once, few, many or the class of an expanded clone; other rows omit it.

j_gene: TRBJ2-1; d_gene: TRBD2; len: 14; v_gene: TRBV28; abundance: many; CDR3nt: TGTGCCAGCAGTCTTAGCGGGAATTACAATGAGCAGTTCTTC; CDR3aa: CASSLSGNYNEQFF
j_gene: TRBJ2-1; d_gene: TRBD1; len: 13; v_gene: TRBV6-5; abundance: few; CDR3nt: TGTGCCAGCCGTCAGGGGGCTTTAAGTGAGCAGTTCTTC; CDR3aa: CASRQGALSEQFF
j_gene: TRBJ2-3; d_gene: TRBD2; len: 14; v_gene: TRBV28; abundance: many; CDR3nt: TGTGCCGCTGAGGGTCGGGAGGTAGGAGATACGCAGTATTTT; CDR3aa: CAAEGREVGDTQYF
j_gene: TRBJ2-7; d_gene: .; len: 11; v_gene: TRBV20-1; abundance: few; CDR3nt: TGCAGTGCTAGTGATTTCTACGAGCAGTACTTC; CDR3aa: CSASDFYEQYF
j_gene: TRBJ1-4; d_gene: .; len: 14; v_gene: TRBV6-6; abundance: many; CDR3nt: TGTGCCAGCAGCCCCGGCGGGCGTAATGAAAAACTGTTTTTT; CDR3aa: CASSPGGRNEKLFF
j_gene: TRBJ1-1; d_gene: .; len: 14; v_gene: TRBV12-3/TRBV12-4; abundance: few; CDR3nt: TGTGCCAGCACCTCCGGGACACTTAACACTGAAGCTTTCTTT; CDR3aa: CASTSGTLNTEAFF
j_gene: TRBJ2-1; d_gene: .; len: 14; v_gene: TRBV6-2/TRBV6-3; abundance: .; CDR3nt: TGTGCCAGCAGTTACTCGTACTCCTACAATGAGCAGTTCTTC; CDR3aa: CASSYSYSYNEQFF
j_gene: TRBJ1-5; d_gene: .; len: 15; v_gene: TRBV28; abundance: medium-sized; CDR3nt: TGTGCCAGCAGTTTTATGGGGGGCCTTTTGGACTACCAGCATTTT; CDR3aa: CASSFMGGLLDYQHF
j_gene: TRBJ2-7; d_gene: TRBD2; len: 12; v_gene: TRBV27; abundance: many; CDR3nt: TGTGCCTCAGGGAGGGAACGGTACGAGCAGTACTTC; CDR3aa: CASGRERYEQYF
j_gene: TRBJ2-3; d_gene: TRBD2; len: 16; v_gene: TRBV18; abundance: .; CDR3nt: TGTGCCAGCTCACCAACTAGCGGGAGAGGCACAGATACGCAGTATTTT; CDR3aa: CASSPTSGRGTDTQYF
j_gene: TRBJ1-1; d_gene: .; len: 13; v_gene: TRBV7-8; abundance: many; CDR3nt: TGTGCCAGCAGCTTAGGTCTAGAGACTGAAGTTTTCTTT; CDR3aa: CASSLGLETEVFF
j_gene: TRBJ2-1; d_gene: .; len: 14; v_gene: TRBV10-3; abundance: .; CDR3nt: TGTGCCATCAGTTCAGGACTCCCTAACAATGAGCAGTTCTTC; CDR3aa: CAISSGLPNNEQFF
j_gene: TRBJ1-6; d_gene: .; len: 14; v_gene: TRBV11-3; abundance: few; CDR3nt: TGTGCCAGCAGTACGGACGTGGGGGGGTCACCCCTCCACTTT; CDR3aa: CASSTDVGGSPLHF
j_gene: TRBJ2-1; d_gene: .; len: 13; v_gene: TRBV20-1; abundance: many; CDR3nt: TGCAGTGCCTGGGGGTCTACTCACAATGAGCAGTTCTTC; CDR3aa: CSAWGSTHNEQFF
j_gene: TRBJ2-3; d_gene: TRBD2; len: 17; v_gene: TRBV3-1; abundance: .; CDR3nt: TGTGCCAGCAGCCAGGGATCTCTAGCGGGAGCAGTAGATACGCAGTATTTT; CDR3aa: CASSQGSLAGAVDTQYF
j_gene: TRBJ2-3; d_gene: .; len: 17; v_gene: TRBV4-3; abundance: .; CDR3nt: TGCGCCAGCAGCCAAGAATCCAGCGGCAGGGCGACAGATACGCAGTATTTT; CDR3aa: CASSQESSGRATDTQYF
j_gene: TRBJ2-4; d_gene: TRBD1; len: 12; v_gene: TRBV29-1; abundance: .; CDR3nt: TGCAGCGTTGAGCTACAGGGGCCCATTCAGTACTTC; CDR3aa: CSVELQGPIQYF
j_gene: TRBJ2-7; d_gene: .; len: 15; v_gene: TRBV18; abundance: .; CDR3nt: TGTGCCAGCTCACCACCCGGTTCTAGCGCGTACGAGCAGTACTTC; CDR3aa: CASSPPGSSAYEQYF
j_gene: TRBJ2-1; d_gene: .; len: 11; v_gene: TRBV7-2; abundance: .; CDR3nt: TGTGCCAGCAGCTTATGGAGTGAGCAGTTCTTC; CDR3aa: CASSLWSEQFF
j_gene: TRBJ2-7; d_gene: .; len: 14; v_gene: TRBV27; abundance: .; CDR3nt: TGTGCCAGCAGTTGGGACTTCCGCTCCTACGAGCAGTACTTC; CDR3aa: CASSWDFRSYEQYF
j_gene: TRBJ2-7; d_gene: .; len: 16; v_gene: TRBV21-1; abundance: few; CDR3nt: TGTGCCAGCAGCGCCCAATCCTCACAGGGGACCTACGAGCAGTACTTC; CDR3aa: CASSAQSSQGTYEQYF
j_gene: TRBJ2-5; d_gene: .; len: 14; v_gene: TRBV6-6; abundance: few; CDR3nt: TGTGCCAGCAGCCGCCCCGGGTACCAAGAGACCCAGTACTTC; CDR3aa: CASSRPGYQETQYF
j_gene: TRBJ1-2; d_gene: .; len: 13; v_gene: TRBV12-3/TRBV12-4; abundance: .; CDR3nt: TGTGCCAGCAGCGCCGGGAGCCGCTATGGCTACACCTTC; CDR3aa: CASSAGSRYGYTF
j_gene: TRBJ2-1; d_gene: .; len: 15; v_gene: TRBV11-2; abundance: many; CDR3nt: TGTGCCAGCAGCGCCGGGACGAGCTCCTACAATGAGCAGTTCTTC; CDR3aa: CASSAGTSSYNEQFF
j_gene: TRBJ2-7; d_gene: .; len: 12; v_gene: TRBV7-2; abundance: few; CDR3nt: TGTGCCAGCAGCTTAGCCTTAGGCGAGCAGTACTTC; CDR3aa: CASSLALGEQYF
j_gene: TRBJ1-1; d_gene: .; len: 14; v_gene: TRBV7-9; abundance: few; CDR3nt: TGTGCCAGCAGCTTAGCGCAGGGGAACACTGAAGCTTTCTTT; CDR3aa: CASSLAQGNTEAFF
j_gene: TRBJ2-7; d_gene: .; len: 12; v_gene: TRBV20-1; abundance: few; CDR3nt: TGCAGTGCGGCCAGGGGTTCCTACGAGCAGTACTTC; CDR3aa: CSAARGSYEQYF
j_gene: TRBJ2-1; d_gene: .; len: 14; v_gene: TRBV4-1; abundance: few; CDR3nt: TGCGCCAGCTCTGGGCTTGGACACGACAATGAGCAGTTCTTC; CDR3aa: CASSGLGHDNEQFF
j_gene: TRBJ2-7; d_gene: TRBD2; len: 21; v_gene: TRBV5-1; abundance: few; CDR3nt: TGCGCCAGCAGCAAAAGCCTTCGACGGGGACTAGCCGACAGGAGCTCCTACGAGCAGTACTTC; CDR3aa: CASSKSLRRGLADRSSYEQYF
j_gene: TRBJ2-7; d_gene: TRBD2; len: 16; v_gene: TRBV5-1; abundance: .; CDR3nt: TGCGCCAGCAGCCGTACAACCAGCGGGAGGGCAGGAGAGCAGTACTTC; CDR3aa: CASSRTTSGRAGEQYF
j_gene: TRBJ2-1; d_gene: TRBD2; len: 18; v_gene: TRBV12-3/TRBV12-4; abundance: .; CDR3nt: TGTGCCAGCAGCTCCTCAAGACTAGCGGACCACCCCTACAATGAGCAGTTCTTC; CDR3aa: CASSSSRLADHPYNEQFF
j_gene: TRBJ2-5; d_gene: .; len: 14; v_gene: TRBV20-1; abundance: few; CDR3nt: TGCAGTGCTTCCGCGGGGCACATCCAAGAGACCCAGTACTTC; CDR3aa: CSASAGHIQETQYF
j_gene: TRBJ2-1; d_gene: TRBD2; len: 16; v_gene: TRBV27; abundance: many; CDR3nt: TGTGCCAGCAGTCCATTAGCGGGAGTCGTCCTCGATGAGCAGTTCTTC; CDR3aa: CASSPLAGVVLDEQFF
j_gene: TRBJ2-3; d_gene: .; len: 13; v_gene: TRBV7-2; abundance: .; CDR3nt: TGTGCCAGCAGCTTAGGCCTGAGGGATACGCAGTATTTT; CDR3aa: CASSLGLRDTQYF
j_gene: TRBJ2-3; d_gene: TRBD1; len: 17; v_gene: TRBV9; abundance: .; CDR3nt: TGTGCCAGCAGCGTCTTTCCAGACAGGGTTGGTACAGATACGCAGTATTTT; CDR3aa: CASSVFPDRVGTDTQYF
j_gene: TRBJ2-1; d_gene: .; len: 12; v_gene: TRBV2; abundance: few; CDR3nt: TGTGCCAGCAGTGGGGATAGGGGTGAGCAGTTCTTC; CDR3aa: CASSGDRGEQFF
j_gene: TRBJ2-5; d_gene: .; len: 11; v_gene: TRBV11-2; abundance: .; CDR3nt: TGTGCCAGCAGCTATCACGAGACCCAGTACTTC; CDR3aa: CASSYHETQYF
j_gene: TRBJ1-1; d_gene: .; len: 14; v_gene: TRBV7-9; abundance: .; CDR3nt: TGTGCCAGCAGTTTTTTCGAGGGATCGGATGAAGCTTTCTTT; CDR3aa: CASSFFEGSDEAFF
j_gene: TRBJ2-2; d_gene: TRBD2; len: 15; v_gene: TRBV5-1; abundance: .; CDR3nt: TGCGCCAGCAGCCCCCTAGCGGGAGGGCCCGGGGAGCTGTTTTTT; CDR3aa: CASSPLAGGPGELFF
j_gene: TRBJ2-1; d_gene: TRBD2; len: 16; v_gene: TRBV10-2; abundance: few; CDR3nt: TGCGCCAGTCTGGCTAGCGGGCGAAGCTCCTACAATGAGCAGTTCTTC; CDR3aa: CASLASGRSSYNEQFF